The rows below give T cell receptor beta chains drawn from one sample of a study of identical twins. TCRdb reprocessed the 5' RACE reads with MiXCR, giving one entry per CDR3 protein. The sample holds about 530,000 distinct CDR3 sequences, 13% to 15% seen once. The same specimen was also included in a second study, on yellow fever vaccine responses in identical twins.

Material for sequencing was CD4+ T cells sorted from blood. The receptors were gathered from a young woman in good health. CDR3s include the opening cysteine and the closing phenylalanine or tryptophan. The size field is filled for only some rows; it gives once, few, many or a size class.

TRBJ2-3,few,TRBV7-3,CASSLGTSRSDTQYF
TRBJ1-5,few,TRBV2,CASSELAAGQPQHF
TRBJ1-1,few,TRBV3-1,CASSPTPGLGTEAFF
TRBJ2-5,.,TRBV15,CATSRGLRETQYF
TRBJ2-2,few,TRBV6-1,CASSPRSTGELFF
TRBJ2-2,few,TRBV12-3/TRBV12-4,CASSPVKKNTGELFF
TRBJ2-1,few,TRBV5-4,CASSLPGQGVVSEQFF
TRBJ2-2,.,TRBV7-8,CASSLARSGELFF
TRBJ2-3,.,TRBV5-1,CASRFRGQEVTDTQYF
TRBJ2-3,.,TRBV3-1,CASSQDTSGKIDTQYF
TRBJ2-2,.,TRBV10-3,CAITGGNTGELFF
TRBJ2-3,.,TRBV28,CASSFRLSGRANTQYF
TRBJ2-1,.,TRBV11-1,CASRPDRVGNEQFF
TRBJ1-3,.,TRBV20-1,CSVGQNSGNTIYF
TRBJ2-2,many,TRBV24-1,CATGGTDHPGELFF
TRBJ2-5,few,TRBV12-3/TRBV12-4,CASRRQSQETQYF
TRBJ2-1,few,TRBV2,CASSPVLAGGLNEQFF
TRBJ2-2,many,TRBV12-3/TRBV12-4,CASRPGLAGYTGELFF
TRBJ2-7,.,TRBV6-1,CASRPIAGGKYEQYF